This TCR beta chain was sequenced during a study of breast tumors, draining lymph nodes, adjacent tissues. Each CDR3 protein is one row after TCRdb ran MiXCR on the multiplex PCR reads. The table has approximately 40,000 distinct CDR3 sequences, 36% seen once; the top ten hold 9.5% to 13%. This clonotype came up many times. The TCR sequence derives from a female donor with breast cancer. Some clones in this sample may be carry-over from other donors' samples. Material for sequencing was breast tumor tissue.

The chain's CDR3 is CASSRTSLGEQYF. Here the CDR3 DNA reads TGTGCCAGCAGCCGGACTAGCCTCGGCGAGCAGTACTTC. This sequence joins TRBV3-1 and TRBJ2-7; 8 positions agree with TRBD2. Germline loops: CDR1 LGHDT, CDR2 YNNKEL (reference sequence). CDR3 length: 13 residues. J lost 6 bases, V lost 4 bases, and 5 bases had no gene match.